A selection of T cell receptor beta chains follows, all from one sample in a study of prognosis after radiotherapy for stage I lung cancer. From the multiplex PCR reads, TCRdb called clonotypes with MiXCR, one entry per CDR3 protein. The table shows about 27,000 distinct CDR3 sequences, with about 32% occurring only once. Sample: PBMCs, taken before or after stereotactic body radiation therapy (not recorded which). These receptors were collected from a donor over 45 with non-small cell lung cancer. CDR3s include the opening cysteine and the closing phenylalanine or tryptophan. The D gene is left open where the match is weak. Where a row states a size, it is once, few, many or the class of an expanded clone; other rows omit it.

cdr3_aa: CASSLMGGTDTQYF
cdr3_nt: TGTGCCAGCAGCTTGATGGGGGGCACAGATACGCAGTATTTT
v_call: TRBV7-2
d_call: .
j_call: TRBJ2-3
clone_size: many

cdr3_aa: CASSLDINQPQHF
cdr3_nt: TGTGCCAGCAGCTTAGACATTAATCAGCCCCAGCATTTT
v_call: TRBV5-4
d_call: .
j_call: TRBJ1-5
clone_size: .

cdr3_aa: CSARETGGYGYTF
cdr3_nt: TGCAGTGCTAGAGAAACAGGGGGCTATGGCTACACCTTC
v_call: TRBV20-1
d_call: TRBD1
j_call: TRBJ1-2
clone_size: .

cdr3_aa: CASRRRNTVFF
cdr3_nt: TGTGCCAGCAGAAGACGGAATACGGTGTTTTTT
v_call: TRBV28
d_call: .
j_call: TRBJ1-4
clone_size: .

cdr3_aa: CASRRGLGYEQFF
cdr3_nt: TGTGCCAGCCGACGGGGACTAGGGTATGAGCAGTTCTTC
v_call: TRBV3-1
d_call: TRBD2
j_call: TRBJ2-1
clone_size: many

cdr3_aa: CASSQEATGTNQPQHF
cdr3_nt: TGTGCCAGCAGCCAGGAGGCGACGGGAACCAATCAGCCCCAGCATTTT
v_call: TRBV4-2
d_call: .
j_call: TRBJ1-5
clone_size: many

cdr3_aa: CASSLVRGSRYGYTF
cdr3_nt: TGTGCCAGCAGCTTAGTCCGCGGCAGCCGCTATGGCTATACCTTC
v_call: TRBV7-2
d_call: .
j_call: TRBJ1-2
clone_size: .

cdr3_aa: CATSPSGQIEQETQYF
cdr3_nt: TGTGCCACCAGTCCTTCGGGACAGATTGAACAAGAGACCCAGTACTTC
v_call: TRBV24-1
d_call: TRBD1
j_call: TRBJ2-5
clone_size: .

cdr3_aa: CASSDGTSGNEQFF
cdr3_nt: TGTGCCAGCAGTGACGGGACTAGCGGCAATGAGCAGTTCTTC
v_call: TRBV6-4
d_call: TRBD2
j_call: TRBJ2-1
clone_size: once

cdr3_aa: CASSLLSPGADSEQFF
cdr3_nt: TGTGCCAGCAGCTTATTGTCCCCTGGGGCGGACAGTGAGCAGTTCTTC
v_call: TRBV11-2
d_call: .
j_call: TRBJ2-1
clone_size: .

cdr3_aa: CASSHQLGALHNEQFF
cdr3_nt: TGCGCCAGCAGCCATCAACTAGGGGCCCTCCACAATGAGCAGTTCTTC
v_call: TRBV5-1
d_call: .
j_call: TRBJ2-1
clone_size: many

cdr3_aa: CASSDGQGAQVAEAFF
cdr3_nt: TGTGCCAGCAGCGATGGACAGGGGGCGCAGGTCGCTGAAGCTTTCTTT
v_call: TRBV5-4
d_call: TRBD1
j_call: TRBJ1-1
clone_size: many

cdr3_aa: CASSPRMGWNSGYTF
cdr3_nt: TGTGCCAGCAGTCCTAGGATGGGTTGGAACTCTGGCTACACCTTC
v_call: TRBV28
d_call: .
j_call: TRBJ1-2
clone_size: many

cdr3_aa: CASSKGGGRETQYF
cdr3_nt: TGTGCCAGCAGTAAAGGAGGAGGGCGGGAGACCCAGTACTTC
v_call: TRBV7-9
d_call: .
j_call: TRBJ2-5
clone_size: many

cdr3_aa: CATSDSRTLQETQYF
cdr3_nt: TGTGCCACCAGTGATTCCCGGACACTCCAAGAGACCCAGTACTTC
v_call: TRBV24-1
d_call: .
j_call: TRBJ2-5
clone_size: .

cdr3_aa: CASSQDGTGITEAFF
cdr3_nt: TGTGCCAGCAGCCAAGACGGGACAGGGATCACTGAAGCTTTCTTT
v_call: TRBV4-2
d_call: TRBD1
j_call: TRBJ1-1
clone_size: many

cdr3_aa: CASSLFGGADSVGGYTF
cdr3_nt: TGTGCCAGCAGTTTATTTGGGGGGGCCGACAGTGTAGGCGGCTACACCTTC
v_call: TRBV28
d_call: .
j_call: TRBJ1-2
clone_size: .

cdr3_aa: CAWSLPGQGRYEQYF
cdr3_nt: TGTGCCTGGAGTTTGCCGGGACAGGGGAGGTACGAGCAGTACTTC
v_call: TRBV30
d_call: TRBD1
j_call: TRBJ2-7
clone_size: many

cdr3_aa: CASRHGFAEAFF
cdr3_nt: TGTGCCAGTAGACATGGGTTCGCTGAAGCTTTCTTT
v_call: TRBV12-3/TRBV12-4
d_call: .
j_call: TRBJ1-1
clone_size: many

cdr3_aa: CASSQDRVQSYEQYF
cdr3_nt: TGTGCCAGCAGCCAAGATAGGGTGCAGTCCTACGAGCAGTACTTC
v_call: TRBV14
d_call: .
j_call: TRBJ2-7
clone_size: many

cdr3_aa: CSARLVNRTGATDTQYF
cdr3_nt: TGCAGTGCAAGACTCGTAAACCGTACAGGAGCCACAGATACGCAGTATTTT
v_call: TRBV20-1
d_call: .
j_call: TRBJ2-3
clone_size: .

cdr3_aa: CASNPGPFYGYTF
cdr3_nt: TGTGCCAGCAACCCCGGGCCCTTCTATGGCTACACCTTC
v_call: TRBV5-5
d_call: .
j_call: TRBJ1-2
clone_size: many

cdr3_aa: CASRFSGGPQETQYF
cdr3_nt: TGTGCCAGCAGATTCTCGGGGGGACCACAAGAGACCCAGTACTTC
v_call: TRBV6-1
d_call: TRBD2
j_call: TRBJ2-5
clone_size: many

cdr3_aa: CASSLIPGNYGYTF
cdr3_nt: TGTGCCAGCAGCTTAATCCCAGGGAACTATGGCTACACCTTC
v_call: TRBV7-3
d_call: .
j_call: TRBJ1-2
clone_size: many

cdr3_aa: CASSTFSGNQPQHF
cdr3_nt: TGTGCCAGCAGTACCTTTAGTGGCAATCAGCCCCAGCATTTT
v_call: TRBV27
d_call: .
j_call: TRBJ1-5
clone_size: many

cdr3_aa: CASSRTGGEQYF
cdr3_nt: TGTGCCAGCAGTCGAACAGGGGGCGAGCAGTACTTC
v_call: TRBV12-3/TRBV12-4
d_call: TRBD1
j_call: TRBJ2-7
clone_size: .